Listed below are T cell receptor beta chains from one sample, sequenced in a study of shared clonotypes between healthy human individuals. Assay: immunoSEQ multiplex PCR; the TCRdb copy retains only in-frame clones and omits some. The sample consists of approximately 2.4 million clones, approximately 94% of them appearing once. The sample consisted of naive CD4+ T cells sorted from blood. The origin of the receptors is a man aged 18 to 29 in good health. Each CDR3 is given with its conserved first and last residue. A D gene is named only where the DNA matches it firmly. A clone size is listed for some rows: how often the clone was seen (once, few, many), or a class if it is expanded.

V gene	D gene	J gene	clone size	CDR3 protein	CDR3 DNA
TRBV6-5	TRBD1	TRBJ1-2	once	CASSSGGTGWNGYTF	TGTGCCAGCAGTTCAGGCGGGACAGGGTGGAATGGCTACACCTTC
TRBV19	TRBD2	TRBJ2-7	once	CASSVLSAGNYEQYF	TGTGCCAGTAGTGTCCTCTCAGCGGGGAACTACGAGCAGTACTTC
TRBV7-2	-	TRBJ2-3	-	CASSLARDTQYF	TGTGCCAGCAGCTTAGCTAGGGATACGCAGTATTTT
TRBV7-2	-	TRBJ2-1	-	CASSLGGVNMGFNEQFF	TGTGCCAGCAGCTTAGGGGGAGTGAACATGGGTTTCAATGAGCAGTTCTTC
TRBV9	-	TRBJ2-1	-	CASSVRDFHNEQFF	TGTGCCAGCAGCGTTCGGGACTTTCACAATGAGCAGTTCTTC
TRBV7-2	TRBD1	TRBJ1-1	once	CASRGGQGRTEAFF	TGTGCCAGCAGAGGGGGACAGGGTCGGACTGAAGCTTTCTTT
TRBV7-9	TRBD2	TRBJ2-3	-	CASSLMRGAGDTQYF	TGTGCCAGCAGCTTAATGCGGGGGGCAGGAGATACGCAGTATTTT
TRBV18	TRBD1	TRBJ1-1	-	CASSPETGGAVWAFF	TGTGCCAGCTCACCAGAGACAGGGGGCGCGGTTTGGGCTTTCTTT
TRBV27	-	TRBJ1-1	-	CATRGRDLGAFF	TGTGCCACCAGAGGGAGGGATCTGGGAGCTTTCTTT
TRBV11-2	TRBD1	TRBJ2-5	-	CASSFDRVETQYF	TGTGCCAGCAGCTTTGACAGGGTGGAGACCCAGTACTTC
TRBV5-1	-	TRBJ2-7	-	CASSFPIYYEQYF	TGCGCCAGCAGCTTCCCAATTTACTACGAGCAGTACTTC
TRBV5-1	-	TRBJ2-5	-	CASTSGGPYQETQYF	TGCGCCAGCACCAGTGGAGGACCGTACCAAGAGACCCAGTACTTC
TRBV28	-	TRBJ1-4	-	CASSSGTTNEKLFF	TGTGCCAGCAGTTCCGGGACAACTAATGAAAAACTGTTTTTT
TRBV19	-	TRBJ1-5	-	CASSWLGDDQPQHF	TGTGCCAGTAGTTGGTTGGGGGACGATCAGCCCCAGCATTTT
TRBV6-6	-	TRBJ2-5	once	CASRRQQGGETQYF	TGTGCCAGCAGAAGACAACAGGGGGGGGAGACCCAGTACTTC
TRBV5-1	-	TRBJ2-2	-	CASSLREPTGITGELFF	TGCGCCAGCAGCTTGCGTGAGCCTACAGGGATCACCGGGGAGCTGTTTTTT
TRBV5-6	-	TRBJ2-7	-	CASSLDPATGTYEQYF	TGTGCCAGCAGCTTGGATCCGGCTACCGGGACCTACGAGCAGTACTTC
TRBV15	-	TRBJ2-7	-	CATSRDLAGREQYF	TGTGCCACCAGCAGAGACTTGGCAGGGCGGGAGCAGTACTTC
TRBV6-6	TRBD2	TRBJ2-3	-	CASSYSGSLADTQYF	TGTGCCAGCAGTTACAGCGGGAGTCTCGCAGATACGCAGTATTTT
TRBV4-2	-	TRBJ2-1	-	CASSQDPASSSYNEQFF	TGTGCCAGCAGCCAAGATCCTGCGTCAAGCTCCTACAATGAGCAGTTCTTC
TRBV11-3	-	TRBJ1-5	once	CASSWGSHSNQPQHF	TGTGCCAGCAGCTGGGGATCACATAGCAATCAGCCCCAGCATTTT
TRBV1	-	TRBJ1-1	-	CTSSQRGGTEAFF	TGCACCAGCAGCCAACGGGGGGGCACTGAAGCTTTCTTT
TRBV6-1	-	TRBJ1-1	-	CATRAGPNTEAFF	TGTGCCACCAGGGCGGGGCCGAACACTGAAGCTTTCTTT
TRBV30	-	TRBJ1-1	once	CARTQRRGTEAFF	TGTGCCCGGACACAAAGGAGGGGCACTGAAGCTTTCTTT
TRBV5-4	-	TRBJ2-2	-	CASRTGQGHTGELFF	TGTGCCAGCCGAACCGGGCAGGGACACACCGGGGAGCTGTTTTTT
TRBV11-3	-	TRBJ2-5	-	CASSLTPVEGETQYF	TGTGCCAGCAGCTTAACTCCCGTCGAGGGAGAGACCCAGTACTTC
TRBV7-8	-	TRBJ1-2	-	CASSFTDTKNGYTF	TGTGCCAGCAGCTTCACGGACACCAAAAATGGCTACACCTTC
TRBV15	-	TRBJ1-2	-	CATSRERSNYGYTF	TGTGCCACCAGCAGAGAACGATCGAACTATGGCTACACCTTC
TRBV7-9	TRBD2	TRBJ2-1	-	CASRPPLGGRSYNEQFF	TGTGCCAGCAGACCCCCCCTGGGCGGGAGATCGTACAATGAGCAGTTCTTC
TRBV7-2	TRBD1	TRBJ1-2	-	CASSQDRNYGYTF	TGTGCCAGCAGCCAGGACAGGAACTATGGCTACACCTTC
TRBV5-5	TRBD1	TRBJ1-4	-	CASSSGPKGAEKLFF	TGTGCCAGCAGCTCGGGGCCCAAGGGGGCTGAAAAACTGTTTTTT
TRBV10-3	-	TRBJ1-6	-	CAISEGRVNSPLHF	TGTGCCATCAGTGAAGGCAGGGTTAATTCACCCCTCCACTTT
TRBV30	TRBD2	TRBJ2-5	-	CASTPRGSGNSKTQYF	TGTGCCTCCACTCCCCGGGGAAGCGGGAATTCGAAGACCCAGTACTTC
TRBV4-1	-	TRBJ2-3	-	CASSQDRGTQYF	TGCGCCAGCAGCCAAGACAGGGGTACGCAGTATTTT
TRBV7-8	-	TRBJ2-7	-	CASSTPGTTSYEQYF	TGTGCCAGCAGCACCCCGGGAACCACATCCTACGAGCAGTACTTC
TRBV7-8	-	TRBJ2-3	once	CASSLVVTYHF	TGTGCCAGCAGCTTAGTAGTCACGTACCATTTT
TRBV7-2	TRBD1	TRBJ2-7	-	CASSLERTGGKQYF	TGTGCCAGCAGCTTAGAAAGGACAGGGGGTAAGCAGTACTTC
TRBV10-1	-	TRBJ2-7	-	CASSEGSRIYEQYF	TGCGCCAGCAGTGAGGGGAGTAGGATCTACGAGCAGTACTTC
TRBV21-1	-	TRBJ1-4	-	CASRDGYEKLFF	TGTGCCAGCAGGGACGGATATGAAAAACTGTTTTTT
TRBV9	TRBD2	TRBJ2-3	-	CASSWGLAGSTDTQYF	TGTGCCAGCAGCTGGGGACTAGCGGGATCAACAGATACGCAGTATTTT
TRBV7-9	TRBD2	TRBJ2-3	-	CASSVGSGGPSTDTQYF	TGTGCCAGCAGCGTAGGCAGCGGGGGCCCAAGCACAGATACGCAGTATTTT
TRBV4-3	-	TRBJ1-1	once	CASSQDIETEAFF	TGCGCCAGCAGCCAAGACATAGAGACTGAAGCTTTCTTT